Sequencing of this T cell receptor (beta chain) was carried out in a study of cytomegalovirus exposure and HLA in healthy donors (dated by TCRdb to between 2016 and 2019). The study in broad terms: An earlier analysis of approximately 600 of the donors reported approximately 290 Gb of sequence data and some 120 million unique TCR beta sequences from roughly 180 million T cells. Using immunosequencing, the study profiled T cell repertoires from about 620 subjects and related those repertoires to cytomegalovirus serostatus. A later genetic analysis took genome-wide SNP genotypes for about three fifths of the 666 donors and used that subset as a discovery cohort. Approximately 300 gigabases of sequencing data and 70 million to 85 million unique TCR sequences were included in an early release covering around 650 HLA-typed donors. The study aimed to test whether cataloging public T cell receptors could reveal signatures of past pathogen exposure. The genetic ancestry cluster associated with self-reported Caucasian donors included about 81% of the approximately 430 genotyped donors. Both class I and class II loci were covered by HLA typing, at four-digit resolution. The number of typed donors differed by locus: about 620-640 for A, B, C, DRB1 and DQB1; 500 to 550 for DQA1; over 600 for DPA1; and roughly 490 for DPB1. Alongside the repertoire data, information on donor age, sex, ethnicity and CMV serostatus was compiled. High-throughput TCR immunosequencing, statistical association of individual TCRs with disease status, and machine learning were combined to predict cytomegalovirus infection status. An earlier analysis of 500 to 750 of the donors applied high-throughput TCR beta sequencing to assess whether each TCR beta V gene segment acted as functional or pseudogenic. Along with the roughly 700-subject first cohort, a separate validation cohort of 120 different subjects was used. Across approximately 420 genotyped donors of the cohort, an average of approximately 200,000 unique TCR beta nucleotide sequences per donor were sequenced, and 15% to 20% of those sequences were non-productive. A later analysis re-examined previously published TCR beta repertoires from just over 650 donors and added high-resolution HLA genotyping to investigate patterns of TCR occurrence. Rather than drawing on any new phenotypic data, the later analysis identified candidate immune exposures from TCR beta sequences and the way those sequences occurred across donors. Roughly 5 DR-DQ haplotypes were handled as single units for association and clustering, since linkage in the cohort was strong. Every repertoire in the discovery cohort had been generated on one and the same sequencing platform. General study outcomes and caveats: In a later genetic analysis, fewer N-insertions in productive TCRs were reported among donors in an Asian-associated ancestry cluster than the roughly 700-donor mean. A further reported finding was that TCR beta sequences accurately predicted the HLA-A and HLA-B alleles for most subjects in the first cohort. A few of the identified cytomegalovirus-associated TCR beta chains were confirmed in vitro to be specific for cytomegalovirus antigens. The authors suggested that the approach could potentially be extended to other disease states and immunological phenotypes. In an earlier analysis of about 540 of the donors, most TCR beta V segments were observed in productive rearrangements about 87% or about 30% of the time, broadly matching IMGT annotations. Linkage disequilibrium might explain the correlated functional status among segregating V segments, but an unknown experimental factor could not be ruled out. Some IMGT-functional V segments, including TRBV6-2 and TRBV6-3, could not be told apart with the 87-base-pair reads, so those segments were excluded. At a false discovery rate of 0.05, a later analysis linked roughly 17,000 TCR beta sequences to specific HLA alleles. In a later analysis, several top co-occurrence clusters were reported to appear linked to parvovirus B19, influenza, CMV and Epstein-Barr virus. A later analysis found that TCR association rates varied across HLA loci, with DRB1 alleles showing the most associated TCRs and HLA-C alleles the fewest. The earlier analysis of about 600 of the donors excluded about 16 rarely observed V segments, including chromosome 9 orphons, because counts were too low. The study gave a list of under 200 TCR beta chains associated with cytomegalovirus. A later genetic analysis associated a missense DCLRE1C variant with V-gene and J-gene trimming of TCR beta chains, and an independent cohort replicated the association. A group of highly shared sequence variants was considered likely to be a technical artifact of the sequencing pipeline. Cytomegalovirus status was reported to be diagnosed by the classifier with high specificity and sensitivity in both the original and validation cohorts. Only TCR beta chains were sequenced in this cohort, and the absence of alpha or paired-chain data limited detectable features. Assigning TCR associations to individual alleles was difficult when HLA alleles, especially DR and DQ, strongly co-occurred. Presence/absence analyses assumed roughly uniform sequencing depth across donors, an assumption that may not hold. Most TCR sequences were observed very rarely across donors, whereas some public TCRs were present in many individuals. In a later analysis, most CMV-associated TCR beta chains were found to appear HLA-restricted, with HLA associations seemingly driven largely by CMV exposure. In a later analysis, HLA-associated TCR beta chains showed more clonal expansion and lower generation probabilities than non-associated chains that were equally common. Immune exposure information for the cohort was limited to CMV serostatus. Because some donors lacked HLA typing at each locus, the association tests relied only on the typed subset.

To prepare the library, the immunoSEQ multiplex PCR assay was applied. For the multiplex PCR, a mixture combining 60 forward primers for TCR Vbeta segments and 13 reverse primers for TCR Jbeta segments was used. A multiplex PCR assay on genomic DNA amplified the CDR3 region of rearranged TCR beta genes. The amplified TCR beta libraries were sequenced on the Illumina HiSeq System as 87-base-pair reads. As for the original processing: In a later analysis, 70 million to 95 million unique TCR beta chains were counted across the roughly 670 repertoires, and roughly 11 million of these chains were shared by at least two donors. Raw reads were error-corrected and collapsed into unique sequences by a nearest-neighbor algorithm in which closely related sequences were merged to remove PCR and sequencing errors. CDR3 sequences were aligned to IMGT reference sequences to assign V, D and J gene segments. For a sequence to be retained, a match of at least six nucleotides was required to both a V gene segment and a J gene segment. A rearrangement was called productive if the CDR3 had no stop codons and remained in frame with V and J, and every other rearrangement was called non-productive. CDR3 was defined according to IMGT convention as the region running from the second conserved V-encoded cysteine to the conserved J-encoded phenylalanine. The earlier analysis of approximately 500 of the donors excluded sequences that lacked an unambiguous match to a single V gene segment. An earlier analysis of roughly 590 of the donors called V segments functional above 56.7% productive rearrangements and segregating when the between-donor standard deviation exceeded 5%. A statistical classification framework was built to diagnose cytomegalovirus status from the catalog of TCR beta chain sequences. A later analysis assigned V and J genes by comparing TCR nucleotide sequences with IMGT/GENE-DB human TR gene sequences. A later analysis assigned CDR3 sequences and most-parsimonious VDJ recombination scenarios with the TCRdist pipeline. In a later analysis, every TCR beta chain was defined by the combination of its CDR3 amino acid sequence and its V-gene family, and reads without a unique V-gene family were dropped. In a later analysis, fewer than 650 highly shared, low-generation-probability nucleotide sequences were removed to address suspected cross-contamination and a sequencing artifact. In a later analysis, a clonal expansion index was calculated for each public chain from normalized within-repertoire ranks of inferred template counts. A later analysis computed generation probabilities with a VDJ recombination model fitted to out-of-frame rearrangements, and checked the results against IGoR. In a later analysis, hypergeometric tests were used to score TCR-TCR, TCR-HLA and TCR-CMV co-occurrence, with a repertoire-size bias correction applied to TCR pairs. In a later analysis, false discovery rates were estimated by permuting HLA or CMV assignments 20 times. In a later analysis, co-occurring TCRs were grouped using DBSCAN, with TCRdist sequence similarity added in when clustering inside HLA-allele-positive subsets. For co-occurrence clustering, repertoires with fewer than 30,000 or more than 120,000 public chains were excluded, along with five or six repertoires with anomalous nucleotide sharing. TCRdb re-hosts the immuneACCESS table, in-frame sequences only. Its copies lack some clones; in the studies checked, an unresolved V gene accounts for under half of them, and the cause for the rest is not known. V and J calls and clone size are those listed in that table; D and trimming were worked out from the DNA. Recorded for this sample are roughly 90,000 clones; roughly 80% of them occurred a single time. The top ten clones comprise roughly 4.2% of the sample.

In total, 500 to 700 healthy bone marrow donors made up the cohort. At the time of sampling, all cohort members were nominally healthy, though unrecorded immune exposures were likely present. The donor tested CMV seropositive and was one of the 289 seropositive cohort members. Every donor gave a peripheral blood sample, and the peripheral blood mononuclear cells from that sample were used for TCR beta sequencing. The Qiagen DNeasy Blood Extraction Kit was used to extract genomic DNA from the blood cell samples. Ends trimmed: V by 4 bases, J by 5 bases; bases unmatched to a gene: 12. The CDR3 measures 15 amino acids from cysteine to phenylalanine. Just CDR3 DNA is preserved here, 45 bases in frame from base 1. CDR1 and CDR2 are drawn from the germline V gene: SGHRS, YFSETQ. On this clone itself: Its antigen is still unknown. It has no much larger one-base neighbor in the sample; base qualities were not kept.

Sequenced sample: PBMCs. The receptor was derived from a woman in her thirties or forties in good health and CMV-seropositive. This receptor chain uses TRBV5-1 and TRBJ2-7, with 7 bases matching TRBD2. The CDR3 protein is CASSPVILGGDEQYF. DNA sequence: TGCGCCAGCAGCCCGGTGATCCTTGGGGGGGACGAGCAGTACTTC. With all but the CDR3 taken from the reference TRBV5-1 and TRBJ2-7 genes, the full variable domain is: KAGVTQTPRYLIKTRGQQVTLSCSPISGHRSVSWYQQTPGQGLQFLFEYFSETQRNKGNFPGRFSGRQFSNSRSEMNVSTLELGDSALYLCASSPVILGGDEQYFGPGTRLTVT.